Listed below are T cell receptor beta chains from one sample, sequenced in a study of T cells after yellow fever vaccination. A single record per CDR3 protein comes from TCRdb applying MiXCR to the 5' RACE reads. Of some 110,000 distinct CDR3 sequences listed, 6.5% to 9% are singletons. Here the sequenced sample was CD8+ T cells sorted from PBMCs, taken 45 days after the yellow fever booster vaccination. The receptors shown here come from a man younger than 40 who received the YFV17D yellow fever vaccine. CDR3s include the opening cysteine and the closing phenylalanine or tryptophan. The D gene is left open where the match is weak. Size is stated for part of the rows, as once, few or many counts, or as a class when the clone is expanded.

D	size	V	J	CDR3	DNA
TRBD1	many	TRBV10-2	TRBJ1-2	CASSETRGYVYGYTF	TGCGCCAGCAGTGAGACCAGGGGGTATGTCTATGGCTACACCTTC
TRBD2	many	TRBV28	TRBJ2-1	CASSFAGEGGTSGSPFF	TGTGCCAGCAGTTTCGCGGGGGAGGGTGGTACTAGCGGGTCTCCGTTCTTC
NA	many	TRBV15	TRBJ2-7	CATATTRLVYEQYF	TGTGCCACCGCAACAACCAGACTCGTCTACGAGCAGTACTTC
NA	many	TRBV20-1	TRBJ1-1	CSAIRVVSTEAFF	TGCAGTGCCATCCGGGTGGTTAGCACTGAAGCTTTCTTT
NA	many	TRBV5-1	TRBJ2-1	CASSLAGAATNNEQFF	TGCGCCAGCAGCTTGGCCGGTGCGGCCACGAACAATGAGCAGTTCTTC
NA	many	TRBV4-3	TRBJ2-2	CASSQEWLTGELFF	TGCGCCAGCAGCCAAGAGTGGCTTACCGGGGAGCTGTTTTTT
NA	NA	TRBV27	TRBJ1-1	CASSETGLATEAFF	TGTGCCAGCAGTGAAACAGGGCTGGCCACTGAAGCTTTCTTT
TRBD1	many	TRBV29-1	TRBJ2-3	CSVEIPGSGGPEDTQYF	TGCAGCGTTGAAATCCCGGGCTCAGGGGGCCCGGAAGATACGCAGTATTTT
NA	many	TRBV20-1	TRBJ2-2	CSARETGELFF	TGCAGTGCCAGGGAGACCGGGGAGCTGTTTTTT
TRBD1	few	TRBV12-3/TRBV12-4	TRBJ2-5	CASSPPTGFWRETQYF	TGTGCCAGCAGTCCACCGACAGGGTTCTGGAGAGAGACCCAGTACTTC
NA	many	TRBV20-1	TRBJ2-7	CSAREQTYEQYF	TGCAGTGCTAGAGAACAGACCTACGAGCAGTACTTC
TRBD2	NA	TRBV11-2	TRBJ2-3	CASSLGGRATDTQYF	TGTGCCAGCAGCTTGGGCGGGAGGGCCACAGATACGCAGTATTTT
TRBD1	many	TRBV12-3/TRBV12-4	TRBJ2-1	CASRPTGTGQFF	TGTGCCAGCAGACCGACCGGGACAGGGCAGTTCTTC
NA	many	TRBV20-1	TRBJ2-7	CSARTNYEQYF	TGCAGTGCTAGAACCAATTACGAGCAGTACTTC
TRBD2	few	TRBV9	TRBJ2-1	CASTDSEREVGEQFF	TGTGCCAGCACCGATTCCGAGCGGGAGGTCGGTGAGCAGTTCTTC
NA	many	TRBV7-2	TRBJ2-7	CASSHEGSGTYEQYF	TGTGCCAGCAGCCACGAAGGGAGTGGAACCTACGAGCAGTACTTC
TRBD2	NA	TRBV3-1	TRBJ2-5	CASSPWTSRRGQETQYF	TGTGCCAGCAGCCCATGGACTAGCCGGAGGGGGCAAGAGACCCAGTACTTC
NA	many	TRBV7-3	TRBJ2-3	CASSLTGMGSDTQYF	TGTGCCAGCAGCTTAACAGGGATGGGTTCAGATACGCAGTATTTT
NA	many	TRBV6-1	TRBJ1-5	CASSLRGDSNQPQHF	TGTGCCAGCAGCCTGCGGGGCGATAGCAATCAGCCCCAGCATTTT
NA	NA	TRBV24-1	TRBJ2-5	CATSDLHDNQETQYF	TGTGCCACCAGTGATTTGCATGACAACCAAGAGACCCAGTACTTC
NA	NA	TRBV9	TRBJ2-1	CASSVGGDNEQFF	TGTGCCAGCAGCGTAGGGGGCGACAATGAGCAGTTCTTC
NA	many	TRBV9	TRBJ1-1	CASSVDGGTEAFF	TGTGCCAGCAGCGTAGATGGGGGCACTGAAGCTTTCTTT
NA	NA	TRBV6-5	TRBJ2-7	CASSYSLDNYEQYF	TGTGCCAGCAGTTACTCGTTGGACAACTACGAGCAGTACTTC
NA	NA	TRBV4-1	TRBJ2-1	CASSPGGAPIYNEQFF	TGCGCCAGCAGCCCCGGAGGGGCCCCGATTTACAATGAGCAGTTCTTC
NA	many	TRBV12-3/TRBV12-4	TRBJ2-1	CASSGGIAEYNEQFF	TGTGCCAGCAGCGGTGGAATAGCGGAGTACAATGAGCAGTTCTTC
NA	many	TRBV7-9	TRBJ2-5	CASSPTEQETQYF	TGTGCCAGCAGCCCCACAGAGCAAGAGACCCAGTACTTC
NA	NA	TRBV25-1	TRBJ1-1	CASSELSQNTEAFF	TGTGCCAGCAGTGAATTAAGTCAGAACACTGAAGCTTTCTTT
NA	many	TRBV29-1	TRBJ2-1	CSVEPGSSYNEQFF	TGCAGCGTTGAACCCGGGAGCTCCTACAATGAGCAGTTCTTC
NA	many	TRBV4-3	TRBJ2-1	CASSQETQGGNEQFF	TGCGCCAGCAGCCAAGAGACACAGGGAGGGAATGAGCAGTTCTTC
TRBD1	few	TRBV2	TRBJ2-1	CALKATGSRGEQFF	TGCGCCCTCAAGGCGACAGGGTCGAGGGGTGAGCAGTTCTTC